This is a list of T cell receptor beta chains from one sample in a study of cytomegalovirus exposure and HLA in healthy donors. Assay used: immunoSEQ multiplex PCR; TCRdb lists only in-frame clones, some missing. The table lists roughly 250,000 clones, just under 85% of them singletons. The sample taken for sequencing was PBMCs. The receptors shown here come from a woman aged 40 to 50 in good health and CMV-seropositive. Each CDR3 is given with its conserved first and last residue. A D gene is named only where the DNA matches it firmly. Rows give clone size only sometimes, using once, few, many, or a class for an expanded clone.

TRBJ1-1,14,TRBD1,TRBV18,-,TGTGCCAGCTCACGGACAGGGGCAGATACTGAAGCTTTCTTT,CASSRTGADTEAFF
TRBJ2-1,13,TRBD2,TRBV4-3,once,TGCGCCAGCAGCCGCGGGAGGGCCGATGAGCGGTTCTTC,CASSRGRADERFF
TRBJ2-7,14,TRBD1,TRBV7-2,few,TGTGCCAGCAGCCATCGGGACAGTTCCTACGAGCAGTACTTC,CASSHRDSSYEQYF
TRBJ2-7,11,TRBD2,TRBV30,once,TGTGCGGGGACTAGCGATAGGGAGCAGTACTTC,CAGTSDREQYF
TRBJ2-5,15,TRBD2,TRBV6-1,-,TGTGCCAGCAGTTCGACTAGCGGGAGGGGGGAGACCCAGTACTTC,CASSSTSGRGETQYF
TRBJ1-5,19,-,TRBV7-8,-,TGTGCCAGCAGCTCCCGAAGGTCAGGGGATAGATTTAGCAATCAGCCCCAGCATTTT,CASSSRRSGDRFSNQPQHF
TRBJ2-7,15,-,TRBV6-6,once,TGTGCCAGCAGTTACTCCCGGCAGGGTCCCTACGAGCAGTACTTC,CASSYSRQGPYEQYF
TRBJ2-7,14,-,TRBV6-6,-,TGTGCCAGCAGTTACGCAGGGGTAAGGAACGAGCAGTACTTC,CASSYAGVRNEQYF
TRBJ1-1,15,TRBD1,TRBV5-1,few,TGCGCCAGCAGGGGGACAGGGGGAAGGAACACTGAAGCTTTCTTT,CASRGTGGRNTEAFF
TRBJ1-6,14,-,TRBV2,few,TGTGCCAGCAGTCTTTCGGCAGGGACATCACCCCTCCACTTT,CASSLSAGTSPLHF
TRBJ1-1,13,-,TRBV28,-,TGTGCCAGCAGATCCAGTGGGAACACTGAAGCTTTCTTT,CASRSSGNTEAFF
TRBJ2-2,15,TRBD2,TRBV30,-,TGTGCCTGGAGTGCCCCTGCGGGAGCTCCCGGGGAGCTGTTTTTT,CAWSAPAGAPGELFF
TRBJ2-7,14,TRBD2,TRBV6-6,-,TGTGCCAGCAGTTACGGGCTAGCGGGAGACGAGCAGTACTTC,CASSYGLAGDEQYF
TRBJ2-4,15,TRBD1,TRBV11-2,-,TGTGCCAGCAGCCGGGACAGTGGGTTTGAAAACATTCAGTACTTC,CASSRDSGFENIQYF
TRBJ1-4,14,-,TRBV25-1,-,TGTGCCAGCAGTGAATACGGCAGGGGTGAAAAACTGTTTTTT,CASSEYGRGEKLFF
TRBJ1-2,15,TRBD1,TRBV7-2,-,TGTGCCAGCAGCCGGGACAGGTTGGTTAACTATGGCTACACCTTC,CASSRDRLVNYGYTF
TRBJ1-4,13,-,TRBV9,few,TGTGCCAGCAGGGGACATGAGTGTGAAAAACTGTTTTTT,CASRGHECEKLFF
TRBJ2-5,14,TRBD2,TRBV19,-,TGTGCCAGTAGTTCCGGGACTAGCTCCGAGACCCAGTACTTC,CASSSGTSSETQYF
TRBJ2-1,15,-,TRBV28,-,TGTGCCAGCAGTTTGAAGACTAATTCTTACAATGAGCAGTTCTTC,CASSLKTNSYNEQFF
TRBJ2-1,18,TRBD2,TRBV5-4,few,TGTGCCAGCAGCAGCGACCTTTTTAGCGGGAGTAACTACAATGAGCAGTTCTTC,CASSSDLFSGSNYNEQFF
TRBJ2-5,16,-,TRBV27,-,TGTGCCAGCAGTTTATCGAGAGGCGGAGATCGAGAGACCCAGTACTTC,CASSLSRGGDRETQYF
TRBJ2-5,15,TRBD2,TRBV9,-,TGTGCCAGCAGCGTAGCGGGAGGGCGATCAGAGACCCAGTACTTC,CASSVAGGRSETQYF
TRBJ1-2,14,-,TRBV19,-,TGTGCCAGTAGTCGCCGGGACACCGGCTATGGCTACACCTTC,CASSRRDTGYGYTF
TRBJ2-7,16,TRBD2,TRBV4-1,-,TGCGCCAGCAGCCAAGGACTAGCGGGATTATCCTACGAGCAGTACTTC,CASSQGLAGLSYEQYF
TRBJ2-7,14,-,TRBV9,-,TGTGCCAGCAGCGTGACAGGAGCCCCTCGTGAGCAGTACTTC,CASSVTGAPREQYF
TRBJ2-7,14,-,TRBV7-2,-,TGTGCCAGCAGCTTACAATACAGTACCTACGAGCAGTACTTC,CASSLQYSTYEQYF
TRBJ1-5,17,TRBD1,TRBV19,-,TGTGCCAGTAGTATTGGGGCCGGGACAGGGGGCTCTCAGCCCCAGCATTTT,CASSIGAGTGGSQPQHF
TRBJ1-6,15,-,TRBV6-5,-,TGTGCCAGCAGTTACAAGGGAGAGGCAGATTCACCCCTCCACTTT,CASSYKGEADSPLHF
TRBJ2-1,14,-,TRBV27,-,TGTGCCAGCAGTTGGGGCCTAGGGGGCAATGAGCAGTTCTTC,CASSWGLGGNEQFF
TRBJ2-1,14,-,TRBV5-6,-,TGTGCCAGCAGCTTGGCGCGGGTTTACAATGAGCAGTTCTTC,CASSLARVYNEQFF
TRBJ2-5,11,-,TRBV6-6,-,TGTGCCAGCAGCCACGGATCGGAGCAGTACTTC,CASSHGSEQYF
TRBJ1-6,14,TRBD1,TRBV27,once,TGTGCCAGCAGTTTCGGGACAGGAAATTCACCCCTCCACTTT,CASSFGTGNSPLHF
TRBJ2-5,15,-,TRBV7-2,-,TGTGCCAGCAGCTTAAGCGAAGGGGGAAGGGAGACCCAGTACTTC,CASSLSEGGRETQYF
TRBJ2-7,13,TRBD2,TRBV6-1,-,TGTGCCAGCAGGGGGGACTATCCTACGACGCAGTACTTC,CASRGDYPTTQYF
TRBJ2-1,13,-,TRBV5-6,-,TGTGCCAGCAGCTCGCAGGGGAGAAATGAGCAGTTCTTC,CASSSQGRNEQFF
TRBJ2-3,14,-,TRBV6-6,-,TGTGCCAGCAGTTCTTTCCGAGAGACAGATACGCAGTATTTT,CASSSFRETDTQYF
TRBJ2-7,14,-,TRBV18,-,TGTGCCAGCTCCCCCCTAAAGTCCGGGAACGAGCAGTACTTC,CASSPLKSGNEQYF
TRBJ2-5,13,TRBD1,TRBV30,-,TGTGCCTGGAGTGTTGGACAGGCAGAGACCCAGTACTTC,CAWSVGQAETQYF
TRBJ2-1,15,TRBD1,TRBV7-2,-,TGTGCCAGCAGCTCTGACAGGGCACTTTACAATGAGCAGTTCTTC,CASSSDRALYNEQFF
TRBJ2-5,17,TRBD1,TRBV2,-,TGTGCCAGCAGTGACCAGGGGACAGGGATGATCCAAGAGACCCAGTACTTC,CASSDQGTGMIQETQYF
TRBJ2-5,13,-,TRBV19,-,TGTGCCAGTAGTATACAGGGACAAGAGACCCAGTACTTC,CASSIQGQETQYF
TRBJ2-7,15,TRBD1,TRBV5-1,-,TGCGCCAGCAGCTGGACAGGCCCCCAGACCTACGAGCAGTACTTC,CASSWTGPQTYEQYF
TRBJ2-5,15,TRBD1,TRBV30,-,TGTGCCTGGAAAGGGGGACAGGGGTACCAAGAGACCCAGTACTTC,CAWKGGQGYQETQYF
TRBJ2-1,16,-,TRBV4-2,-,TGTGCCAGCAGCCAAGTTGGGTCCGGGAATAACAATGAGCAGTTCTTC,CASSQVGSGNNNEQFF
TRBJ2-1,16,-,TRBV4-3,once,TGCGCCAGCAGCCAAGGATCTACTAGCTCCTACAATGAGCAGTTCTTC,CASSQGSTSSYNEQFF
TRBJ2-3,14,-,TRBV5-5,-,TGTGCCAGCAGCTTGGAGCCTCCAGGGGATACGCAGTATTTT,CASSLEPPGDTQYF
TRBJ1-1,14,-,TRBV28,few,TGTGCCAGCAGTTCCACAGGGCTGAACACTGAAGCTTTCTTT,CASSSTGLNTEAFF
TRBJ2-7,17,-,TRBV21-1,few,TGTGCCAGCATGTGGACTAGCGGGAGGGCCTCCGGTGCCGAGCAGTACTTC,CASMWTSGRASGAEQYF
TRBJ1-1,14,-,TRBV15,-,TGTGCCACCAGCAGTGAGGAAGCGAACACTGAAGCTTTCTTT,CATSSEEANTEAFF
TRBJ1-5,15,-,TRBV7-8,few,TGTGCCAGCAGCCCATTGGGAGGGACCAATCAGCCCCAGCATTTT,CASSPLGGTNQPQHF
TRBJ1-2,13,TRBD1,TRBV29-1,once,TGCAGCGTGGCGACAGGGCGGTTCTATGGCTACACCTTC,CSVATGRFYGYTF
TRBJ1-2,13,TRBD1,TRBV18,-,TGTGCCAGCTCCCTAGAAACAGGGGAAGGCTACACCTTC,CASSLETGEGYTF
TRBJ2-7,14,-,TRBV4-2,-,TGTGCCAGCAGCCAATCGCCAGGGGCCATCGAGCAGTACTTC,CASSQSPGAIEQYF